The source of this T cell receptor (beta chain) is a study of T cells in Graves' hyperthyroidism and ophthalmopathy. Study findings and constraints: Through a model of 13 V-J features, ophthalmopathy was separated from stable hyperthyroidism.

The CDR3 is made up of 16 amino acids. V shed 7 bases, J shed 0 bases, and the junction held 10 bases outside the gene matches. Per the germline V gene, CDR1 is SGHRS and CDR2 is YFSETQ. This clonotype has a count of ten or more. Antigen unknown. RNA transcripts were the template for amplifying TCR beta CDR3 regions. Initially, a first-round RT-PCR of the TCR CDR3 employed the HTBI primer set. TCRdb called the multiplex PCR reads again in MiXCR, with one record for every CDR3 protein. The data show about 570,000 distinct CDR3 sequences, with 12% to 15% seen just once and over 11% held by the top ten. The genes are TRBV5-1 and TRBJ2-3; 8 positions match TRBD2. Sequencing input: blood. This TCR derives from a woman between 35 and 50 years old with Graves' hyperthyroidism. The CDR3 sequence is CASGAGASGSTDTQYF. The CDR3 DNA is TGCGCCAGCGGTGCGGGGGCTAGCGGGAGCACAGATACGCAGTATTTT.